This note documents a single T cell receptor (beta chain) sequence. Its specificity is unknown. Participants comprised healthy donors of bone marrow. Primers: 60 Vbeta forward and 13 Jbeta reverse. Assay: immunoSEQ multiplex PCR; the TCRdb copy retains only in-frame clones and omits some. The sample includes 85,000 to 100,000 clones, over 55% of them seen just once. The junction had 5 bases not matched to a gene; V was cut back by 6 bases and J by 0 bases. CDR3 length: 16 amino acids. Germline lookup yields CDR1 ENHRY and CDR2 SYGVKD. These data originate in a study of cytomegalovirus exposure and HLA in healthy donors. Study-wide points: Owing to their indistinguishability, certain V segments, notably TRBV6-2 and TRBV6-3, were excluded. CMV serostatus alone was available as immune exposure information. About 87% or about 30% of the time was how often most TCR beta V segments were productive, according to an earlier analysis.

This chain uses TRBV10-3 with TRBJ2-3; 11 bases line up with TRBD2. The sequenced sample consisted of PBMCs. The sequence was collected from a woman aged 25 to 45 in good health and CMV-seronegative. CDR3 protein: CAIREGLAASTDTQYF. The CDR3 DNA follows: TGTGCCATCAGGGAGGGACTAGCGGCTAGCACAGATACGCAGTATTTT.